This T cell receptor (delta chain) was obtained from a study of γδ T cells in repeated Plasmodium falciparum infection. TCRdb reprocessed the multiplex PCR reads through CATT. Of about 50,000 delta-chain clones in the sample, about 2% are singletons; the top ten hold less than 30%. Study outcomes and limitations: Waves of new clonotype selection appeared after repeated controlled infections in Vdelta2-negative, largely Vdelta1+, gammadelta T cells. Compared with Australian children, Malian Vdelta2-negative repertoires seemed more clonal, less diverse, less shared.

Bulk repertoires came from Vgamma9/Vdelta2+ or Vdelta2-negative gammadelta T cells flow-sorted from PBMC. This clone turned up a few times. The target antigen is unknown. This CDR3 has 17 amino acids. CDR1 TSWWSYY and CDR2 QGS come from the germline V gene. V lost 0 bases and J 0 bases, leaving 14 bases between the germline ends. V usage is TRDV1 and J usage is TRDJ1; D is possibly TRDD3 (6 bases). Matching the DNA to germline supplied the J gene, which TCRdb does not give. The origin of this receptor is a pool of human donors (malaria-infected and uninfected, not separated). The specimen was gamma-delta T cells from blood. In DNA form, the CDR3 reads TGTGCTCTTGGGGAACTAGCACCTCTGGGGAACACCGATAAACTCATCTTT. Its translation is CALGELAPLGNTDKLIF.